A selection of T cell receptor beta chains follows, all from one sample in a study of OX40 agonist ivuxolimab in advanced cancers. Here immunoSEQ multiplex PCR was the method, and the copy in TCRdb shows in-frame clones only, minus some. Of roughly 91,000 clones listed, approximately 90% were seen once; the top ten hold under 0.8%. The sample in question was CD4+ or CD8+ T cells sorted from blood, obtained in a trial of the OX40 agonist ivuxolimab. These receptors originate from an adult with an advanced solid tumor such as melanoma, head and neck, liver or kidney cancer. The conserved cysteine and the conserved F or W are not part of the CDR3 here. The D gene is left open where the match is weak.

CDR3aa: ASSAGTAQPQH
v_gene: TRBV2
d_gene: -

CDR3aa: ASSEMRGPGGELF
v_gene: TRBV6-1
d_gene: -

CDR3aa: AWSWEYEQY
v_gene: TRBV30
d_gene: -

CDR3aa: ASSLGTGATNEKLF
v_gene: TRBV7-7
d_gene: TRBD1

CDR3aa: ASSPGQSSYEQY
v_gene: TRBV11-2
d_gene: TRBD1

CDR3aa: ASSLGGGQGANYGYT
v_gene: TRBV7-2
d_gene: -

CDR3aa: ASTRGGQGLYNEQF
v_gene: TRBV7-2
d_gene: -

CDR3aa: ASLSSGGGEQY
v_gene: TRBV6-6
d_gene: TRBD2

CDR3aa: ASSQDRGRVTDTQY
v_gene: TRBV18
d_gene: TRBD1

CDR3aa: ASKGRLADYNEQF
v_gene: TRBV19
d_gene: TRBD2

CDR3aa: ASSQEKADPKETQY
v_gene: TRBV4-1
d_gene: -

CDR3aa: ASSLGVEKLF
v_gene: TRBV7-2
d_gene: -

CDR3aa: ASSRTYEQY
v_gene: TRBV11-2
d_gene: -

CDR3aa: ASSLAGYTNTGELF
v_gene: TRBV5-1
d_gene: -

CDR3aa: AWSVLTYEQY
v_gene: TRBV30
d_gene: -

CDR3aa: ASSLGGSTDTQY
v_gene: TRBV4-3
d_gene: -

CDR3aa: ASSPGRDLHNSPLH
v_gene: TRBV11-2
d_gene: -

CDR3aa: ASSLNRAEQY
v_gene: TRBV11-2
d_gene: -

CDR3aa: ASSQGGQPPFLVQPQH
v_gene: TRBV6-1
d_gene: -

CDR3aa: ASSPDPGDRGYT
v_gene: TRBV18
d_gene: -